The 15 T cell receptor beta chains below all came from one sample that was sequenced in a study of blood T cell repertoires in COVID-19. TCRdb's table, derived via immunoSEQ multiplex PCR, lists solely in-frame clones and lacks some. The sample has a few hundred thousand clones; about 93% are singletons. The sample consisted of peripheral blood. These receptors were obtained from a woman in her 30s with COVID-19, enrolled during active disease.

This chain connects TRBV13 to TRBJ1-6; TRBD1 agrees at 9 bases. The CDR3 extends over 15 amino acids. After removal of 8 bases from V and 7 bases from J, the junction contained 9 bases not matched to a gene. Germline CDR1 and CDR2: PRHDT and FYEKMQ (reference sequence). CDR3 in amino acids: CASRRAGQGNSPLHF. In DNA, the CDR3 is TGTGCCAGCCGCCGTGCAGGACAGGGGAATTCACCCCTCCACTTT.

This chain links TRBV12-3 or TRBV12-4 with TRBJ1-4; D uncertain. Trimming took off 6 bases at V and 14 bases at J, with 16 bases between the two ends. The CDR3 extends over 12 amino acids. CDR3 amino acids: CASSLDQIRLFF. The CDR3 coding sequence is TGTGCCAGCAGCCTAGACCAGATAAGGCTGTTTTTT.

The CDR3 DNA follows: TGTGCCAGCAGCGTAGACAGGGGAACTGGCTACACCTTC. Amino acid sequence: CASSVDRGTGYTF. This chain links TRBV9 with TRBJ1-2; 7 positions agree with TRBD1. CDR1 and CDR2 from the germline V gene are SGDLS and YYNGEE. This CDR3 has 13 amino acids. V shed 0 bases and J 7 bases; nucleotides not matched to a gene: 3.

The V gene is TRBV5-1, the J gene TRBJ2-7, with unresolved D. The V gene's germline CDR1 is SGHRS and CDR2 YFSETQ. Trimming took 0 bases from V and 3 from J, leaving 13 bases between them. The CDR3 consists of 15 residues. CDR3 nucleotides: TGCGCCAGCAGCTTGGCAGGTGAAATACGCTACGAGCAGTACTTC. Amino acids: CASSLAGEIRYEQYF.

J is TRBJ1-1 and V is TRBV7-9; 10 positions agree with TRBD1. Germline V gene data show CDR1 as SEHNR and CDR2 as FQNEAQ (reference sequence). The junction had 6 bases not matched to a gene; V was cut back by 1 base and J by 4 bases. The CDR3 consists of 16 residues. CDR3 nucleotide sequence: TGTGCCAGCAGCTTAGGGGACAGGGGAGGGGGCACTGAAGCTTTCTTT. This sequence encodes CASSLGDRGGGTEAFF. The full variable domain, with the rest looked up from reference TRBV7-9 and TRBJ1-1, is DTGVSQNPRHKITKRGQNVTFRCDPISEHNRLYWYRQTLGQGPEFLTYFQNEAQLEKSRLLSDRFSAERPKGSFSTLEIQRTEQGDSAMYLCASSLGDRGGGTEAFFGQGTRLTVV.

This chain links TRBV28 with TRBJ1-2, with 7 bases aligning to TRBD1. CDR1 and CDR2 from the germline V gene are MDHEN and SYDVKM. J gave up 4 bases and V 6 bases, and 8 bases lay outside the gene matches. The CDR3 is 14 residues long. The CDR3 spells CASRRDSLFYGYTF. The CDR3 DNA sequence: TGTGCCAGCAGGCGGGACAGCCTCTTCTATGGCTACACCTTC.

This clone was counted once. V gene TRBV10-3 combines with J gene TRBJ1-2; 8 nucleotides line up with TRBD1. The CDR3 sequence is 14 residues long. J lost 3 bases, V lost 8 bases, and 8 bases had no gene match. In germline, CDR1 is ENHRY, CDR2 SYGVKD. CDR3 amino acids: CAIREDRDYYGYTF. CDR3 DNA sequence: TGTGCCATCCGGGAGGACAGGGATTACTATGGCTACACCTTC.

The chain uses TRBV5-1 and TRBJ1-5; D possibly corresponds to TRBD1 (5 bases). CDR1 and CDR2 (germline): SGHRS, YFSETQ. V dropped 1 base and J dropped 0 bases, with 11 bases sitting between them. This CDR3 has 16 amino acids. CDR3 protein: CASSLTGVYSNQPQHF. In DNA form, the CDR3 reads TGCGCCAGCAGCTTGACAGGTGTCTATAGCAATCAGCCCCAGCATTTT.

This clone was seen a handful of times. The chain uses TRBV7-9 and TRBJ2-5, with 7 bases fitting TRBD2. The germline V gene encodes CDR1 SEHNR and CDR2 FQNEAQ (reference sequence). Trimming at V came to 5 bases and at J to 4 bases, leaving 10 bases not matched to a gene. The CDR3 is made up of 15 amino acids. The CDR3 is CASSLGTTYRETQYF. The CDR3 DNA is TGTGCCAGCAGCCTCGGGACTACCTATCGAGAGACCCAGTACTTC.

The chain is built from TRBV2 and TRBJ2-3, with no clear D. This CDR3 has 12 residues. V lost 7 bases, J lost 1 base, and 6 bases lay in between. From germline, CDR1 is SNHLY and CDR2 FYNNEI. In DNA, the CDR3 is TGTGCCAGCAACGGAGGCACAGATACGCAGTATTTT. This sequence encodes CASNGGTDTQYF.

The V and J genes are TRBV11-2 and TRBJ2-2, with 7 positions matching TRBD1. The V gene's germline CDR1 is SGHAT and CDR2 FQNNGV. The CDR3 contains 14 residues. The V gene end was trimmed by 6 bases and the J gene end by 5 bases; junction bases not matched to a gene: 6. Here the CDR3 DNA reads TGTGCCAGCAGTCTATTACAGGGGACCGGGGAGCTGTTTTTT. This encodes CASSLLQGTGELFF.

This chain links TRBV5-3 with TRBJ1-5; unclear D gene. TRBV5-3 is an open reading frame, and its role is uncertain. V lost 9 bases and J 6 bases, leaving 13 bases between the germline ends. This CDR3 is built from 12 residues. The CDR3 DNA is TGTGCCACGCGGGAACTTCCTCAGCCCCAGCATTTT. This codes for CATRELPQPQHF.

The chain has TRBV10-1 and TRBJ2-1; D perhaps matches TRBD2 (6 bases). The CDR3 has 14 residues. Germline-derived CDR1 and CDR2 are WNHNN and SYGVQD (reference sequence). With 2 bases removed from V and 1 base from J, the gap between germline ends came to 6 bases. CDR3: CASSESGSYNEQFF. CDR3 nucleotides: TGCGCCAGCAGTGAGAGCGGGTCCTACAATGAGCAGTTCTTC.

The genes are TRBV6-5 and TRBJ1-1, with a possible D match to TRBD1 (6 bases). This CDR3 contains 14 residues. The V and J ends lost 4 bases and 2 bases respectively, with 11 bases between them. CDR1 and CDR2 from the germline V gene are MNHEY and SVGAGI. The CDR3 loop is CASSSRTANTEAFF. The CDR3 bases are TGTGCCAGCAGTTCAAGGACAGCCAACACTGAAGCTTTCTTT.

V usage is TRBV2 and J usage is TRBJ2-1, with TRBD2 matching over 9 bases. Germline V lookup: CDR1 SNHLY, CDR2 FYNNEI. CDR3 size: 15 residues. V trimming: 3 bases; J trimming: 2 bases; junction bases outside the gene matches: 2. The CDR3 sequence: CASSEAGGTYNEQFF. The DNA of the CDR3 is TGTGCCAGCAGTGAGGCGGGAGGGACCTACAATGAGCAGTTCTTC.